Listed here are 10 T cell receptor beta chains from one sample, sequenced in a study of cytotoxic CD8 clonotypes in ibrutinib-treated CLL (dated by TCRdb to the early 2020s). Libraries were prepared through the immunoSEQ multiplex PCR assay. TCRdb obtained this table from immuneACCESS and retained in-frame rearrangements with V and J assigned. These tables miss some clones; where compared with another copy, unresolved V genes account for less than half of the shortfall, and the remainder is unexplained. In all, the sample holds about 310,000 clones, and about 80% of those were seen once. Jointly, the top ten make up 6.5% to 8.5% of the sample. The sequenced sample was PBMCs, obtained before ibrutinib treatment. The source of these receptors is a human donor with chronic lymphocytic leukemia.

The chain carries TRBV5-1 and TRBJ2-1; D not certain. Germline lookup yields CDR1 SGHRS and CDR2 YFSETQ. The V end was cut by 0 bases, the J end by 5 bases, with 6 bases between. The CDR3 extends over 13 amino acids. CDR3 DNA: TGCGCCAGCAGCTTGGACCAAAACAATGAGCAGTTCTTC. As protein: CASSLDQNNEQFF.

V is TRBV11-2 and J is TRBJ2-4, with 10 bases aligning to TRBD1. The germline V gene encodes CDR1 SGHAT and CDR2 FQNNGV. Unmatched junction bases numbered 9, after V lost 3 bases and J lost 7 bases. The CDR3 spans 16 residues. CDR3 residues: CASSFNLGQGMNIQYF. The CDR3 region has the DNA TGTGCCAGCAGCTTCAACCTGGGACAGGGGATGAACATTCAGTACTTC.

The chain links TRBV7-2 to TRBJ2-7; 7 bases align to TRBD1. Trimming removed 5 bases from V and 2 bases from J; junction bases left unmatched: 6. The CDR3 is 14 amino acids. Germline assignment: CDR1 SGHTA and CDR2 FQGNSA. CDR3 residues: CASSIQGMTYEQYF. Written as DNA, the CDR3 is TGTGCCAGCAGCATACAGGGGATGACCTACGAGCAGTACTTC.

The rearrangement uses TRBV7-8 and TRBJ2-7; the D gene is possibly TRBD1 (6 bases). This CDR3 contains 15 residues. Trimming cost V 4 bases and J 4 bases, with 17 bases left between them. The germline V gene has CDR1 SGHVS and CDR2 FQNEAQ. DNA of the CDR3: TGTGCCAGCAGCTCATTGACAGGCCTTGGGTACGAGCAGTACTTC. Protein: CASSSLTGLGYEQYF.

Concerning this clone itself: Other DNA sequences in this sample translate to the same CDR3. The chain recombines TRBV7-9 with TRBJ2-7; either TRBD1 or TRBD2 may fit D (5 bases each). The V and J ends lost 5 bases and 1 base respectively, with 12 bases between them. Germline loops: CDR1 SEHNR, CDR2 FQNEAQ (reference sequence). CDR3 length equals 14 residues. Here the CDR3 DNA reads TGTGCCAGCAGCCCAGGGACCGGATCCTACGAGCAGTACTTC. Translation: CASSPGTGSYEQYF.

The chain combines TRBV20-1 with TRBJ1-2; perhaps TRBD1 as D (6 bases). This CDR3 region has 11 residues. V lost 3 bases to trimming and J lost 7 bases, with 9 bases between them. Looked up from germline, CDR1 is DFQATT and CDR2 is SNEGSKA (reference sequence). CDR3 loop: CSARGGPGYTF. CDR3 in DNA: TGCAGTGCTAGGGGGGGCCCTGGCTACACCTTC.

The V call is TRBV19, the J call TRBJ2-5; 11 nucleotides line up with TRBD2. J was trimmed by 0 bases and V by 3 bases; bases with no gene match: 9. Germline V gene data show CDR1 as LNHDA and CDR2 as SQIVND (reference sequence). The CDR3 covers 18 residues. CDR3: CASSISGLAVTYQETQYF. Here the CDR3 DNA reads TGTGCCAGTAGTATCTCGGGACTAGCGGTTACGTACCAAGAGACCCAGTACTTC.

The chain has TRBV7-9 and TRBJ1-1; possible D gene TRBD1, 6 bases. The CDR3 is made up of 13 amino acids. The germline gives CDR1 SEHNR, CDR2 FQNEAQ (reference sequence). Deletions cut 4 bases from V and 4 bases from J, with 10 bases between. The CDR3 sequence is CASSYQGPTEAFF. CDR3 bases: TGTGCCAGCAGCTATCAGGGGCCCACTGAAGCTTTCTTT.

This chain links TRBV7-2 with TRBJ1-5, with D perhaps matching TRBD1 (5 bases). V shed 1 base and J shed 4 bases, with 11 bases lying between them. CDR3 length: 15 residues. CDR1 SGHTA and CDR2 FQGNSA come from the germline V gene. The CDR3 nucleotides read TGTGCCAGCAGCTTAGTTCCAGGGACGAATCAGCCCCAGCATTTT. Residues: CASSLVPGTNQPQHF.

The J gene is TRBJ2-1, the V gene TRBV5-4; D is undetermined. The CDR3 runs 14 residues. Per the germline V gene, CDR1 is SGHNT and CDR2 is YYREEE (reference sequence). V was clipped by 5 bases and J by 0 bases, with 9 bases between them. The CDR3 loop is CASRTESSYNEQFF. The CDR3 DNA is TGTGCCAGCAGGACGGAGAGCTCCTACAATGAGCAGTTCTTC.